The following is a T cell receptor beta chain sequence with its context. Antigen: not known. Germline V gives CDR1 SGHRS, CDR2 YFSETQ. This CDR3 contains 13 residues. Trimming shortened V by 4 bases and J by 4 bases, and 8 bases separated the two germline ends. This sample was taken from a study of somatic mutations in cytotoxic T cells in rheumatoid arthritis. Whole-study context: Before any treatment began, 30 to 35 ml EDTA peripheral blood was collected from patients right after diagnosis.

Isolating CD4+ and CD8+ cells involved positive magnetic bead selection on an AutoMACS. Their purity was then checked by flow cytometry. Whole-study findings and limits: Among 60 or so patients, roughly 8 showed a largest CD8+ clone that surpassed 20% of CD8+ cells. Rheumatoid arthritis patients, but not healthy controls, exhibited increasing CD8+ clonality with age.

The repertoire was sequenced with immunoSEQ multiplex PCR; TCRdb's copy has only in-frame clones and lacks some. The sample has more than 8,000 clones; 89% are singletons. This clonotype was obtained from a woman aged 18-35 years with rheumatoid arthritis. Sequenced sample: CD4+ T cells sorted from blood. The V gene is TRBV5-1, the J gene TRBJ2-2, with a tentative D call TRBD2 (6 bases). CDR3 in amino acids: CASSTGSTGELFF. The DNA for the CDR3 is TGCGCCAGCAGCACCGGGAGCACCGGGGAGCTGTTTTTT.